These T cell receptor beta chains were read from a single sample in a study of OX40 agonist ivuxolimab in advanced cancers. Profiling relied on immunoSEQ multiplex PCR, and the TCRdb table lists in-frame clones only, not all of them. The table records roughly 60,000 clones, approximately 85% of them present only once. Sequencing was performed on CD4+ or CD8+ T cells sorted from blood, taken in a trial of the OX40 agonist ivuxolimab. Every receptor here comes from an adult with an advanced solid tumor such as melanoma, head and neck, liver or kidney cancer. Both conserved end residues are part of each CDR3. A D gene is named only where the DNA matches it firmly. Size values are once, few and many counts, or a class for expanded clones, and some rows have none.

D	V	J	size	DNA	CDR3
TRBD1	TRBV6-6	TRBJ2-6	.	TGTGCCAGCACCTTCGACAGGGCCTCTGGGGCCAACGTCCTGACTTTC	CASTFDRASGANVLTF
TRBD1	TRBV5-1	TRBJ1-6	.	TGCGCCAGCAGCCACGACCAAGGACAGGGCAATTCACCCCTCCACTTT	CASSHDQGQGNSPLHF
TRBD1	TRBV4-2	TRBJ1-3	.	TGTGCCAGCAGCCAGGAGGGGGCCTGGGGAAACACCATATATTTT	CASSQEGAWGNTIYF
TRBD2	TRBV6-5	TRBJ2-7	.	TGTGCCAGCAGTTCCCCGCGCGGGGGCTACGAGCAGTACTTC	CASSSPRGGYEQYF
TRBD1	TRBV28	TRBJ2-5	.	TGTGCCAGCAGCTATCCCTCCGGGACAGGGATAGAGACCCAGTACTTC	CASSYPSGTGIETQYF
.	TRBV5-5	TRBJ1-2	.	TGTGCCAGCAGCCCGACATACTTCGATGGCTACACCTTC	CASSPTYFDGYTF
.	TRBV5-1	TRBJ1-5	.	TGCGCCAGCAGCTTGGGGGACAACAATCAGCCCCAGCATTTT	CASSLGDNNQPQHF
TRBD1	TRBV7-9	TRBJ1-2	.	TGTGCCAGCAGCAAAGACAGGGGTGTGCACTATGGCTACACCTTC	CASSKDRGVHYGYTF
TRBD2	TRBV7-8	TRBJ2-1	.	TGTGCCAGCAGCTCGTACCGGACTAGCGGGGTCCTCCTCAAGCGGGAGCAGTTCTTC	CASSSYRTSGVLLKREQFF
.	TRBV28	TRBJ2-3	once	TGTGCCAGCAGTTTTTCTACTACGCAGTATTTT	CASSFSTTQYF
.	TRBV29-1	TRBJ2-7	.	TGCAGCGCCGAAGGGTCGACAGAAGAGCAGTACTTC	CSAEGSTEEQYF
.	TRBV7-3	TRBJ1-2	few	TGTGCCAGCAGCTTAAGCAGGGATCACGGCTACACCTTC	CASSLSRDHGYTF
.	TRBV4-3	TRBJ1-5	.	TGCGCCAGCAGCCAAGATAGATCGTGGGTCGGGCCCCAGCATTTT	CASSQDRSWVGPQHF
.	TRBV9	TRBJ2-7	.	TGTGCCAGCAGCGTAGAGGCAGGGAGATCGTACGAGCAGTACTTC	CASSVEAGRSYEQYF
TRBD2	TRBV7-3	TRBJ2-3	.	TGTGCCAGCAGCTTGACTAGCGGGGGGGTCACAGATACGCAGTATTTT	CASSLTSGGVTDTQYF
.	TRBV5-4	TRBJ2-7	.	TGTGCCAGCAGCTTCGGACGGGGGCCCTCCTACGAGCAGTACTTC	CASSFGRGPSYEQYF
TRBD1	TRBV18	TRBJ1-3	.	TGTGCCAGCTCACCACTGTTTGGACAGGGTATCTCTGGAAACACCATATATTTT	CASSPLFGQGISGNTIYF
TRBD2	TRBV11-3	TRBJ2-5	.	TGTGCCAGCAGCTTCCGGGCAGGTCGGGGGGGGACCCAGTACTTC	CASSFRAGRGGTQYF
.	TRBV7-9	TRBJ1-5	.	TGTGCCAGCAGCTTAGGGGGGTATCAGCCCCAGCATTTT	CASSLGGYQPQHF
TRBD2	TRBV2	TRBJ2-5	.	TGTGCCAGCACTATTCCGGGACTAGCGGGGTCAGAGACCCAGTACTTC	CASTIPGLAGSETQYF
.	TRBV5-1	TRBJ1-5	.	TGCGCCAGCAGCTTAAGCGGGGATGCGAATCAGCCCCAGCATTTT	CASSLSGDANQPQHF
TRBD1	TRBV2	TRBJ1-6	.	TGTGCCAGCAGTGAGCGGCTAGCGGGACAGGGGGATTCACCCCTCCACTTT	CASSERLAGQGDSPLHF
.	TRBV7-9	TRBJ2-5	.	TGTGCCAGCAGCTTAGATGAAGGGCTAAGAGAGACCCAGTACTTC	CASSLDEGLRETQYF
.	TRBV19	TRBJ2-7	.	TGTGCCAGTAGCGACGCTCCGGGCAGGGGATACGAGCAGTACTTC	CASSDAPGRGYEQYF
TRBD1	TRBV2	TRBJ2-7	.	TGTGCCAGCTGGCAGGGGGCTGCCTACGAGCAGTACTTC	CASWQGAAYEQYF
.	TRBV28	TRBJ2-6	.	TGTGCCAGCACGGGCGCATACTCTGGGGCCAACGTCCTGACTTTC	CASTGAYSGANVLTF
.	TRBV2	TRBJ1-5	.	TGTGCCAGCAAAGCTCAGGTTAGCAATCAGCCCCAGCATTTT	CASKAQVSNQPQHF
.	TRBV19	TRBJ1-5	.	TGTGCCAGTACACACGGGGCCAGTAATCAGCCCCAGCATTTT	CASTHGASNQPQHF
.	TRBV7-7	TRBJ2-5	.	TGTGCTAGCAGCAGGGACATGTCGGAGACCCAGTACTTC	CASSRDMSETQYF
.	TRBV2	TRBJ1-1	.	TGTGCCAGCAGATTTACACAGGGAGGGACTGAAGCTTTCTTT	CASRFTQGGTEAFF
.	TRBV7-2	TRBJ2-3	once	TGTGCCAGCAGCCCCGATGGGGCGGGGAACACAGATACGCAGTATTTT	CASSPDGAGNTDTQYF
.	TRBV7-8	TRBJ2-3	.	TGTGCCAGCAGCGGCCCGGCGACCGACCTAGTAGATACGCAGTATTTT	CASSGPATDLVDTQYF
.	TRBV5-1	TRBJ1-2	.	TGCGCCAGCAGGACGGCTTATGGCTACACCTTC	CASRTAYGYTF
TRBD1	TRBV29-1	TRBJ2-7	.	TGCAGCGCCTTGCGACAGGGGAGCAACGAGCAGTACTTC	CSALRQGSNEQYF
TRBD1	TRBV2	TRBJ1-1	.	TGTGCCAGCAGTCGGGACAGGGGTGAAGCTTTCTTT	CASSRDRGEAFF
.	TRBV11-3	TRBJ1-5	.	TGTGCCAGCAGCGAAACAGGGTATCAGCCCCAGCATTTT	CASSETGYQPQHF
.	TRBV5-1	TRBJ2-7	.	TGCGCCAGCAGCTTGTCGACGGACTCCTACGAGCAGTACTTC	CASSLSTDSYEQYF